This T cell receptor beta chain was sequenced in a study of shared clonotypes between healthy human individuals. Free of recent acute infections or vaccinations, the donors were healthy HIV-negative adults. Trimming cost V 5 bases and J 0 bases; bases outside gene matches: 8. The CDR3 extends over 16 amino acids. CDR1 and CDR2 from the germline V gene are MDHEN and SYDVKM. Loaded into unsorted PBMC replicate PCRs was around 330 ng DNA, roughly 30,000 T cell genomes. Libraries were prepared by immunoSEQ multiplex PCR; TCRdb keeps only in-frame clonotypes and omits some of them. Here the sample spans about 490,000 clones, less than 80% being singletons.

V is TRBV28 and J is TRBJ2-7, with 9 bases identical to TRBD1. Sequenced sample: PBMCs. The receptor was isolated from a woman in her thirties or forties in good health. Some clones in this sample may be carry-over from other donors' samples. CDR3 sequence: CASSPGGTGSSYEQYF. As DNA, the CDR3 is TGTGCCAGCAGTCCAGGGGGGACAGGGAGCTCCTACGAGCAGTACTTC. Full variable domain (rest looked up from reference TRBV28 and TRBJ2-7): DVKVTQSSRYLVKRTGEKVFLECVQDMDHENMFWYRQDPGLGLRLIYFSYDVKMKEKGDIPEGYSVSREKKERFSLILESASTNQTSMYLCASSPGGTGSSYEQYFGPGTRLTVT.